The clone carrying this T cell receptor beta chain was seen a few times. The data derive from a study of blood T cells in healthy people across ages. Next came a second PCR, run for about 6 to 12 cycles, which used a sample-barcoded 5' primer along with a J-beta primer mix. TCRdb re-called the 5' RACE reads with MiXCR, one entry per CDR3 protein. The table includes around 1,900,000 distinct CDR3 sequences, 35% to 50% detected once. V lost 4 bases, J lost 9 bases, and 11 bases stayed unmatched. The CDR3 length is 14 residues. Germline lookup yields CDR1 SQVTM and CDR2 ANQGSEA. This chain joins TRBV29-1 and TRBJ2-1; 8 nucleotides agree with TRBD2. Sequencing used blood. The receptor's source is a human donor in good health. The CDR3 spells CSVANRLAHSEQFF. The CDR3 coding sequence is TGCAGCGTTGCGAACCGACTAGCGCACAGTGAGCAGTTCTTC.